The clone carrying this T cell receptor beta chain showed up many times. Its antigen is undetermined. The CDR3 covers 12 residues. Germline V lookup: CDR1 MNHEY, CDR2 SMNVEV (reference sequence). V gave up 2 bases and J gave up 5 bases, with 6 bases separating them. This entry is derived from a study of post-analysis software for immune sequencing data. Study results and caveats: Batch-mates among the samples co-clustered strongly by F measure. Among five TRBV segments more frequent in patients than controls were TRBV5-6, TRBV5-1 and TRBV20-1. Those with multiple sclerosis, the patient group, showed significantly lower normalized Chao1 diversity than controls.

Included in the TCR beta cDNA libraries were unique molecular identifiers. Each batch of about 0.85 to 10 million T cells produced approximately 470,000 cDNA molecules. TCRdb reprocessed the PCR reads via MiXCR and lists one record per CDR3 protein. The data show fewer than 850,000 distinct CDR3 sequences, roughly 27% seen once. The sample consisted of blood. The chain links TRBV27 to TRBJ1-2; no firm D call. This clonotype was sampled from a girl aged 5 to 17 with multiple sclerosis. CDR3 nucleotides: TGTGCCAGCAGTTTAAAGGGTTATGGCTACACCTTC. It is translated as CASSLKGYGYTF.